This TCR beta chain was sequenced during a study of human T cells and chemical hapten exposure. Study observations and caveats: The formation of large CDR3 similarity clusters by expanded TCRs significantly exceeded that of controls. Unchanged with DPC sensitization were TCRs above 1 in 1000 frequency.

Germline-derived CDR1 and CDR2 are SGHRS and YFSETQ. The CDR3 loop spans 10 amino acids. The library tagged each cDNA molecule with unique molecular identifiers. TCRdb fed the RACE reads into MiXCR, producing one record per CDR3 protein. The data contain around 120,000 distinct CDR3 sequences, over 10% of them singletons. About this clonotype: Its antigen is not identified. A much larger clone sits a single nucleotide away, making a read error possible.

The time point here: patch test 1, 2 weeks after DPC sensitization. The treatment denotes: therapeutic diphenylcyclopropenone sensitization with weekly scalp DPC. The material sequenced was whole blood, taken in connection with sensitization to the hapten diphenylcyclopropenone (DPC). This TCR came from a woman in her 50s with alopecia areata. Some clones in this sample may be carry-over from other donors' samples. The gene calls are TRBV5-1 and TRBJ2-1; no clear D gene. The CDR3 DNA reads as TGCACCAGCATGGACAATGAGCAGTTCTTC. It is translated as CTSMDNEQFF.